This TCR beta chain came from a study of blood T cells in healthy people across ages. A J-beta primer mix and a sample-barcoded 5' primer were used in a second PCR of roughly 7 to 12 cycles. One entry per CDR3 protein results from TCRdb running MiXCR on the 5' RACE reads. The sample holds approximately 400,000 distinct CDR3 sequences, approximately 51% seen once. Germline CDR1 and CDR2: SGHTA and FQGNSA. This CDR3 has 19 residues. The specimen was blood. V usage is TRBV7-2 and J usage is TRBJ2-5; the D gene is possibly TRBD1 (8 bases). The DNA end is a closer match to TRBJ2-7, so the J assignment may be wrong. This clonotype was sampled from a man aged 55-75 years in good health. The CDR3 DNA reads TGTGCCAGCAGCTCAGACTTTGGACAGGGAGGGGGTTGGGACTACGAGCAGTACTTC. This sequence encodes CASSSDFGQGGGWDYEQYF.